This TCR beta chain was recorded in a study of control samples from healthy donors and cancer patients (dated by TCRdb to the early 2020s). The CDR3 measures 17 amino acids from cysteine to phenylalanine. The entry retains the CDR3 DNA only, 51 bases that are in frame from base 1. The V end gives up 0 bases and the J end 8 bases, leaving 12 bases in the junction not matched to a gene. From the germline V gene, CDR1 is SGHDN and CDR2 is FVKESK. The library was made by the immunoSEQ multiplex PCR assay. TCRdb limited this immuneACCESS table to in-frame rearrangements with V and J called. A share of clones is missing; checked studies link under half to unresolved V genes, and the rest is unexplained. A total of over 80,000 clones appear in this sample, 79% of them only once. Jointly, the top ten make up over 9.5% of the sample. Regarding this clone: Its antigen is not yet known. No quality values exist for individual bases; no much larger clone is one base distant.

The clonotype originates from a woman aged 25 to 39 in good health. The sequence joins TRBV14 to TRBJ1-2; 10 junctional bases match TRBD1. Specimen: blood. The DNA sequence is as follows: TGTGCCAGCAGCCAAGATCATCGCGGGACAGGGGTGGGAGGCTACACCTTC. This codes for CASSQDHRGTGVGGYTF.